The 21 T cell receptor beta chains in this list originate from one sample, sequenced in a study of T cell clonotyping in hematopoietic cell transplantation. Using immunoSEQ multiplex PCR, the repertoire was profiled, and TCRdb retains in-frame clones only, with some absent. Of 10,000 or so clones listed, roughly nine tenths are singletons. Sequencing input: peripheral blood mononuclear cells. These receptors came from a human donor who either received an allogeneic hematopoietic cell transplant for a myeloid malignancy or was a related donor (not recorded which). Some clones in this sample may be carry-over from other donors' samples.

This chain connects TRBV7-9 to TRBJ2-5, with D unclear. CDR1 is SEHNR and CDR2 is FQNEAQ in the germline V gene (reference sequence). The ends were cut back, 1 base at V and 1 base at J, with 10 bases in the middle. This CDR3 comprises 15 residues. The CDR3: CASSLGWKSQETQYF. The CDR3 nucleotides read TGTGCCAGCAGCTTAGGGTGGAAGAGCCAAGAGACCCAGTACTTC.

CDR3 loop: CASSLAQTNTEAFF. DNA of the CDR3: TGCGCCAGCAGCTTGGCCCAGACGAACACTGAAGCTTTCTTT. The chain carries TRBV5-1 and TRBJ1-1, with D unresolved. Germline V gene data show CDR1 as SGHRS and CDR2 as YFSETQ. The length of the CDR3 is 14 residues. Trimming left V 0 bases short and J 1 base short, with 7 bases between. The whole variable domain, remainder taken from reference TRBV5-1 and TRBJ1-1, is KAGVTQTPRYLIKTRGQQVTLSCSPISGHRSVSWYQQTPGQGLQFLFEYFSETQRNKGNFPGRFSGRQFSNSRSEMNVSTLELGDSALYLCASSLAQTNTEAFFGQGTRLTVV.

This chain links TRBV18 with TRBJ1-1; D is perhaps TRBD1 (5 bases). This CDR3 contains 14 residues. Trimming took 6 bases from V and 5 from J, leaving 16 bases between them. In germline, CDR1 is KGHSH, CDR2 LQKENI. CDR3 residues: CASSSESGGTEAFF. CDR3 bases: TGTGCCAGCTCCTCAGAGTCGGGGGGGACTGAAGCTTTCTTT.

The genes are TRBV4-1 and TRBJ2-7, with D tentatively TRBD1 or TRBD2 (5 bases each). The CDR3 covers 15 residues. The V gene's germline CDR1 is MGHRA and CDR2 YSYEKL. The germline V and J ends were trimmed by 3 bases and 0 bases, with 12 bases remaining between them. The CDR3 region is CASSQEGTGSYEQYF. CDR3 in DNA: TGCGCCAGCAGCCAGGAAGGGACCGGCTCCTACGAGCAGTACTTC.

CDR3 sequence reads: CASSIGGANGYTF. DNA for the CDR3: TGTGCCAGTAGTATAGGGGGGGCCAATGGCTACACCTTC. The V gene is TRBV19, the J gene TRBJ1-2, with a possible D match to TRBD1 (6 bases). V dropped 1 base and J dropped 6 bases, with 9 bases sitting between them. CDR1 LNHDA and CDR2 SQIVND come from the germline V gene (reference sequence). The CDR3 runs 13 residues.

This clone was counted between two and nine times. The CDR3 here is CASSPGPETIYGYTF. Here the CDR3 DNA reads TGTGCCAGCAGCCCGGGACCGGAAACCATCTATGGCTACACCTTC. V and J are TRBV9 and TRBJ1-2; weak D call: TRBD1 (5 bases). CDR1 and CDR2 (germline): SGDLS, YYNGEE. This CDR3 has 15 amino acids. The V and J ends lost 4 bases and 4 bases respectively, with 17 bases between them.

The gene calls are TRBV19 and TRBJ1-1; TRBD1 matches 8 bases. This CDR3 spans 15 amino acids. Losses at the gene ends were 3 bases for V and 6 bases for J; bases not matched to a gene: 9. The germline gives CDR1 LNHDA, CDR2 SQIVND (reference sequence). The CDR3 here is CASSIPTGEGPEAFF. The CDR3 DNA sequence: TGTGCCAGTAGTATCCCGACAGGGGAGGGTCCTGAAGCTTTCTTT.

The rearrangement links TRBV7-3 to TRBJ1-2, with 8 bases identical to TRBD1. The germline V gene encodes CDR1 SGHTA and CDR2 FQGTGA. Unmatched junction bases numbered 6, after V lost 6 bases and J lost 6 bases. This CDR3 region has 13 residues. For the CDR3, the DNA is TGTGCCAGCAGTTCCGACAGGGGCCATGGCTACACCTTC. It yields the protein CASSSDRGHGYTF.

J is TRBJ1-1 and V is TRBV7-8, with a weak D call TRBD1 (6 bases). Germline CDR1 is SGHVS and CDR2 is FQNEAQ. The V and J ends lost 5 bases and 8 bases respectively, with 27 bases between them. The CDR3 is made up of 17 amino acids. CDR3: CASSRLGSGHQSREAFF. The CDR3 DNA reads as TGTGCCAGCAGCCGTCTGGGGTCGGGACATCAGTCGCGAGAAGCTTTCTTT.

The CDR3 coding sequence is TGTGCCAGCTCACCATCTCCCGGGACCCTCGGCAATCAGCCCCAGCATTTT. It specifies CASSPSPGTLGNQPQHF. V is TRBV18 and J is TRBJ1-5; maybe TRBD1 (5 bases). The CDR3 has 17 residues. Germline V gene data show CDR1 as KGHSH and CDR2 as LQKENI. The ends were cut back, 2 bases at V and 2 bases at J, with 16 bases in the middle.

This chain links TRBV30 with TRBJ2-1; 11 nucleotides align to TRBD2. V gave up 3 bases and J gave up 4 bases; unmatched junction bases: 8. The CDR3 covers 16 residues. The germline V gene has CDR1 GTSNPN and CDR2 SVGIG (reference sequence). The CDR3 loop reads CAWSPQLAGVYNEQFF. The CDR3 nucleotides are TGTGCCTGGAGCCCACAACTAGCGGGGGTATACAATGAGCAGTTCTTC.

The chain carries TRBV7-9 and TRBJ2-1; 10 nucleotides line up with TRBD2. Germline loops: CDR1 SEHNR, CDR2 FQNEAQ (reference sequence). V shed 4 bases, J shed 8 bases, and the junction held 8 bases outside the gene matches. This CDR3 contains 15 residues. CDR3 sequence: CASSSQRGGQDEQFF. CDR3 coding DNA: TGTGCCAGCAGCTCCCAGCGGGGGGGACAGGATGAGCAGTTCTTC.

The V call is TRBV6-5, the J call TRBJ2-7; 11 nucleotides line up with TRBD2. The CDR3 spans 15 residues. Trimming cost V 4 bases and J 5 bases; bases outside gene matches: 7. Germline V gives CDR1 MNHEY, CDR2 SVGAGI. The DNA for the CDR3 is TGTGCCAGCAGTTGGCGACTAGCGGGGATAAACGAGCAGTACTTC. It is translated as CASSWRLAGINEQYF.

This clone was found once. The rearrangement links TRBV5-6 to TRBJ2-1; TRBD2 aligns across 11 bases. J lost 9 bases, V lost 2 bases, and 10 bases had no gene match. CDR1 is SGHDT, CDR2 YYEEEE, per germline. This CDR3 has 16 residues. The CDR3 loop reads CASSFKLAGGRGEQFF. The CDR3 DNA reads TGTGCCAGCAGCTTCAAGCTAGCGGGGGGCCGGGGTGAGCAGTTCTTC.

The gene calls are TRBV19 and TRBJ2-1; D gene unclear. CDR3 length: 14 amino acids. Germline CDR1 reads LNHDA; CDR2 reads SQIVND (reference sequence). V was pared by 3 bases and J by 6 bases, with 12 bases between. Here the CDR3 reads CASSIDVNPNEQFF. The CDR3, as DNA: TGTGCCAGTAGTATTGATGTCAACCCCAATGAGCAGTTCTTC.

This clone was seen only a few times. The gene calls are TRBV7-2 and TRBJ1-2; D is perhaps TRBD1 (5 bases). V gave up 5 bases and J gave up 2 bases, with 15 bases separating them. CDR3 size: 15 residues. Germline CDR1 SGHTA, CDR2 FQGNSA. This CDR3 reads CASSPAGTGNYGYTF. CDR3 coding DNA: TGTGCCAGCAGCCCAGCCGGGACGGGGAACTATGGCTACACCTTC.

A remark on this clone: Germline is not matched at one junction end, which may reflect a read error. The chain couples TRBV7-7 to TRBJ1-2; D remains unclear. CDR1 SSHAT and CDR2 FNYEAQ come from the germline V gene (reference sequence). This CDR3 is 17 amino acids long. CDR3 nucleotide sequence: TGTGCTAGCAGCACCCGTTCTTTAGACAACAATAACTATGGCTACACCTTC. The encoded protein is CASSTRSLDNNNYGYTF. Filled out from reference TRBV7-7 and TRBJ1-2, the complete variable domain reads GAGVSQSPRYKVTKRGQDVTLRCDPISSHATLYWYQQALGQGPEFLTYFNYEAQPDKSGLPSDRFSAERPEGSISTLTIQRTEQRDSAMYRCASSTRSLDNNNYGYTFGSGTRLTVV.

This clone was found a few times. The V gene is TRBV5-1, the J gene TRBJ1-4; no clear D gene. Germline-derived CDR1 and CDR2 are SGHRS and YFSETQ. This CDR3 region has 16 residues. Trimming removed 0 bases at V and 6 bases at J, with 15 bases between. The CDR3 coding sequence is TGCGCCAGCAGCTTGGCCGGAGTCGCTCTAGATGAAAAACTGTTTTTT. It translates to CASSLAGVALDEKLFF.

This rearrangement joins TRBV9 to TRBJ2-3; 11 bases agree with TRBD2. CDR3 length equals 16 residues. The V segment lost 0 bases and the J segment 4 bases; nucleotides outside the gene matches: 4. Looked up from germline, CDR1 is SGDLS and CDR2 is YYNGEE. CDR3 amino acids: CASSVELAGGADTQYF. CDR3 nucleotides: TGTGCCAGCAGCGTAGAGCTAGCGGGGGGCGCAGATACGCAGTATTTT.

The V and J genes are TRBV11-1 and TRBJ1-2; 7 bases line up with TRBD1. V shed 2 bases, J shed 3 bases, and the junction held 6 bases outside the gene matches. Germline CDR1 is SGHAT and CDR2 is FQDESV (reference sequence). This CDR3 has 15 amino acids. Here the CDR3 DNA reads TGTGCCAGCAGCTTATGGGAGGGGGCCTACTATGGCTACACCTTC. Translation: CASSLWEGAYYGYTF. The full variable domain, completed using reference TRBV11-1 and TRBJ1-2, is EAEVAQSPRYKITEKSQAVAFWCDPISGHATLYWYRQILGQGPELLVQFQDESVVDDSQLPKDRFSAERLKGVDSTLKIQPAELGDSAMYLCASSLWEGAYYGYTFGSGTRLTVV.

This sequence joins TRBV2 and TRBJ2-7; possibly TRBD2 for D (6 bases). Trimming removed 4 bases from V and 4 bases from J, with 8 bases in between. This CDR3 spans 12 amino acids. From germline, CDR1 is SNHLY and CDR2 FYNNEI. CDR3 DNA: TGTGCCAGCAGTGGGGACTGGTACGAGCAGTACTTC. It specifies CASSGDWYEQYF.